This TCR beta chain was identified during a study of CD8+ T cells in alopecia areata. Study information: Twice a day, 5 to 10 mg of oral tofacitinib was administered to treated patients.

Sequencing used cDNA as its template, made by extracting RNA and reverse transcribing it. Some clones are missing from TCRdb's copy, which holds only in-frame ones; the method was immunoSEQ multiplex PCR. Of 150,000 to 200,000 clones listed, 59% are singletons. Lesional scalp punch biopsies and peripheral blood came from alopecia areata patients. In its sample, this clone was seen once. The CDR3 is made up of 15 amino acids. Deletions cut 7 bases from V and 1 base from J, with 14 bases between. Germline V gene sequence: CDR1 LNHDA, CDR2 SQIVND (reference sequence). The starting material was CD4+ T cells sorted from blood, obtained at week 0. The source is a human donor with alopecia areata. This rearrangement joins TRBV19 to TRBJ1-5; tentative D call: TRBD1 (6 bases). In DNA form, the CDR3 reads TGTGCCAGTATGCCGGGGCAGGGGAGCAATCAGCCCCAGCATTTT. Its protein is CASMPGQGSNQPQHF. Drawing the rest from reference TRBV19 and TRBJ1-5, the complete variable domain is DGGITQSPKYLFRKEGQNVTLSCEQNLNHDAMYWYRQDPGQGLRLIYYSQIVNDFQKGDIAEGYSVSREKKESFPLTVTSAQKNPTAFYLCASMPGQGSNQPQHFGDGTRLSIL.